This T cell receptor (beta chain) emerged from a study of regulatory T cells in long-lasting Graves disease. Study-level information: Patients met the persistent Graves' disease definition after over 5 years of antithyroid drugs with positive TSH receptor antibodies.

Relying on iRepertoire HTBI primers and Arm-PCR of CDR3 regions, the team built TCR beta libraries. Via MiXCR, TCRdb re-called the multiplex PCR reads, giving one row per CDR3 protein. The data hold under 500,000 distinct CDR3 sequences, with 20% observed a single time. The time point here: persistent/refractory GD, antithyroid drugs over 5 years with positive TRAb. RNA from PBMCs was the source of the TCR library. The CDR3 runs 13 residues. Trimming left V 5 bases short and J 7 bases short, with 11 bases between. Per the germline V gene, CDR1 is SNHLY and CDR2 is FYNNEI. Whole-study results and caveats: Lower TCR diversity characterized persistent Graves' patients relative to newly diagnosed patients. TRBV28 was favored in persistent disease, as were TRBJ1-2 and TRBJ2-5.

Worth noting for this clonotype: Its cognate antigen is unknown.

The sequence was obtained from a female donor with Graves disease. Sequencing was performed on peripheral blood mononuclear cells (PBMCs), taken when the disease was refractory, from a patient treated with antithyroid drugs. V gene TRBV2 combines with J gene TRBJ1-4; D is undetermined. Here the CDR3 DNA reads TGTGCCAGCAGTATGGGTTTACGTGAAAAACTGTTTTTT. Translated: CASSMGLREKLFF. Full variable domain (remainder filled in from reference TRBV2 and TRBJ1-4): EPEVTQTPSHQVTQMGQEVILRCVPISNHLYFYWYRQILGQKVEFLVSFYNNEISEKSEIFDDQFSVERPDGSNFTLKIRSTKLEDSAMYFCASSMGLREKLFFGSGTQLSVL.